This entry concerns a single TCR beta chain. This sample is part of a study of technical replicates of blood from a handful of donors. The repertoire was sequenced with immunoSEQ multiplex PCR; TCRdb's copy has only in-frame clones and lacks some. Altogether tens of thousands of clones are present, 94% being singletons, with the ten largest covering 0.26%. Germline V gene data show CDR1 as MNHNS and CDR2 as SASEGT. The germline V and J ends were trimmed by 8 bases and 0 bases, with 13 bases remaining between them. The CDR3 length is 14 residues. Sequencing was performed on T cells isolated from PBMCs. This sequence originates from a human donor in good health. The rearrangement links TRBV6-1 to TRBJ1-1; the D is unclear. The CDR3, as DNA: TGTGCCAGCGATCGACGGGAATTGAACACTGAAGCTTTCTTT. This translates into CASDRRELNTEAFF.